The T cell receptor beta chain described here comes from a study of T cells in Graves' hyperthyroidism and ophthalmopathy. Across the whole study: Sampling of peripheral blood happened at initial diagnosis, prior to any treatment.

Using RNA transcripts as the source, TCR beta CDR3 regions were amplified. The primer set for the first-round RT-PCR of the TCR CDR3 was HTBI. From the multiplex PCR reads, TCRdb called clonotypes with MiXCR, one entry per CDR3 protein. The table shows about 640,000 distinct CDR3 sequences, with 20% to 25% occurring only once. This clonotype was detected ten times or more. CDR1 and CDR2 from the germline V gene are MDHEN and SYDVKM. The CDR3 is made up of 16 amino acids. V was clipped by 2 bases and J by 2 bases, with 14 bases between them. PBMCs came from about 10 ml fresh peripheral blood. This clonotype was obtained from a man aged 25-45 years with Graves' ophthalmopathy. The V gene is TRBV28, the J gene TRBJ2-3; no clear D gene. Sequencing was carried out using blood. The CDR3 DNA sequence: TGTGCCAGCAGTTTAGCGTCCCTACCTAACACAGATACGCAGTATTTT. Its protein product is CASSLASLPNTDTQYF.